Following are 4 T cell receptor beta chains from one sample sequenced in a study of molecular identifiers for immune sequencing clone quantification. Using its own MiXCR run on the PCR reads, TCRdb lists one record per CDR3 protein. Of hundreds of thousands of distinct CDR3 sequences in the sample, 25% were seen once. Sequencing was carried out using naive CD8+ T cells from blood, with Jurkat cell RNA spiked in. Subset of the sample: FACS-sorted CD8+CD4-CCR7+CD45RA+ naive T cells. These receptors all come from a human donor in good health. Some libraries in this study had Jurkat cell RNA spiked in.

There are a few counts of this clonotype. V usage is TRBV27 and J usage is TRBJ1-5, with 7 bases identical to TRBD1. V lost 6 bases, J lost 0 bases, and 5 bases stayed unmatched. The length of the CDR3 is 15 residues. CDR1 is MNHEY, CDR2 SMNVEV, per germline (reference sequence). CDR3 sequence (DNA): TGTGCCAGCAGCCAGGGGGGTTTTAGCAATCAGCCCCAGCATTTT. This gives the protein CASSQGGFSNQPQHF.

This clonotype occurred once. An end of the junction differs from the germline gene, which may be a read error. The gene calls are TRBV4-1 and TRBJ1-5, with D possibly matching TRBD1 (6 bases). Germline CDR1 MGHRA, CDR2 YSYEKL. This CDR3 is 15 amino acids long. CDR3 region: CASSQVGDNNQTQHF. The CDR3 coding sequence is TGCGCCAGCAGCCAAGTGGGGGACAACAATCAGACCCAGCATTTT.

This clonotype was detected a few times. V gene TRBV19 combines with J gene TRBJ2-1; D is ambiguous. Trimming stripped 1 base from V and 2 bases from J, with 6 bases between. The CDR3 is 14 residues long. Germline V lookup: CDR1 LNHDA, CDR2 SQIVND (reference sequence). Written as DNA, the CDR3 is TGTGCCAGTAGTATAGTAGGCACCTACAATGAGCAGTTCTTC. As protein: CASSIVGTYNEQFF.

The chain uses TRBV5-3 and TRBJ1-2; TRBD1 might be the D (6 bases). TRBV5-3 is labeled an ORF, and its function is uncertain. Trimming took 10 bases from V and 4 from J, leaving 20 bases between them. The CDR3 sequence is 14 residues long. CDR3 in amino acids: CAGSPEDRFYGYTF. CDR3 DNA sequence: TGTGCCGGCAGCCCTGAGGACAGATTCTATGGCTACACCTTC.